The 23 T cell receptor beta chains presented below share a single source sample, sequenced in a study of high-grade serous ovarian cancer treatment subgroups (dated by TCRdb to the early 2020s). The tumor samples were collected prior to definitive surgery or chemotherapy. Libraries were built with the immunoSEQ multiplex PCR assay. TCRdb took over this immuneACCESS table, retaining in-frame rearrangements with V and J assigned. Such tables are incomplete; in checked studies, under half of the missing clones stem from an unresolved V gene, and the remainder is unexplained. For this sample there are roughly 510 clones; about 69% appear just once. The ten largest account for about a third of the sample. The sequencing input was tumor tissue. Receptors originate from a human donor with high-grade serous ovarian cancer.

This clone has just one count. The CDR3 region is CASSFGREATGELFF. The CDR3 nucleotides read TGTGCCAGTAGTTTTGGCAGGGAGGCCACCGGGGAGCTGTTTTTT. The chain is built from TRBV19 and TRBJ2-2, with a possible D match to TRBD2 (6 bases). The germline gives CDR1 LNHDA, CDR2 SQIVND (reference sequence). The CDR3 is 15 residues long. V gave up 5 bases and J gave up 4 bases, with 14 bases separating them.

The CDR3 DNA follows: TGTGCCAGCAGCTCCGACAGGGGTGGCTACACCTTC. Amino acid sequence: CASSSDRGGYTF. The chain has TRBV7-9 and TRBJ1-2, with 8 positions matching TRBD1. This CDR3 is 12 amino acids long. J was trimmed by 7 bases and V by 4 bases; bases with no gene match: 2. The germline gives CDR1 SEHNR, CDR2 FQNEAQ (reference sequence).

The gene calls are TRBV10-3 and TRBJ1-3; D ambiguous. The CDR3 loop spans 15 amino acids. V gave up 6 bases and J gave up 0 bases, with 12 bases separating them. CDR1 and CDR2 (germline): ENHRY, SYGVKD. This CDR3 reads CAIRADGLSGNTIYF. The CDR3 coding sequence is TGTGCCATCAGGGCCGACGGTCTCTCTGGAAACACCATATATTTT.

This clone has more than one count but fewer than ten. CDR3 nucleotides: TGTGCCAGCAGCCCTTCTTCAGGGGGCGCGAGGGAAAAACTGTTTTTT. It yields the protein CASSPSSGGAREKLFF. The rearrangement uses TRBV9 and TRBJ1-4; TRBD1 matches at 8 bases. Germline trimming cut 4 bases from V and 8 bases from J; bases unmatched to any gene: 13. The V gene's germline CDR1 is SGDLS and CDR2 YYNGEE. CDR3 length: 16 residues.

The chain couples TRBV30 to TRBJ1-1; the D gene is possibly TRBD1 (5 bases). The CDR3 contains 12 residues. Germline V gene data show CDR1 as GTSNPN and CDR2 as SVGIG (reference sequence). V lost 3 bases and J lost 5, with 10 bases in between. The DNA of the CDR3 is TGTGCCTGGAGCGAGGGGTGGACTGAAGCTTTCTTT. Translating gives CAWSEGWTEAFF.

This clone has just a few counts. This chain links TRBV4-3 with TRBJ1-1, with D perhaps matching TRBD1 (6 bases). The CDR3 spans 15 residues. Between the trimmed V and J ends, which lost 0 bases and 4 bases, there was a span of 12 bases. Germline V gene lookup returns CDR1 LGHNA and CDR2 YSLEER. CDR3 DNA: TGCGCCAGCAGCCAAGATAGAAACAGGGTCACTGAAGCTTTCTTT. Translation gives CASSQDRNRVTEAFF.

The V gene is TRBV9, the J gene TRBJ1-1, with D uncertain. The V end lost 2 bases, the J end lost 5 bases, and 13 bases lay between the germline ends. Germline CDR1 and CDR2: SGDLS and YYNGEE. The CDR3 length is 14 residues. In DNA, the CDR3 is TGTGCCAGCAGCGTGGAGGGTCGAGGTACTGAAGCTTTCTTT. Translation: CASSVEGRGTEAFF. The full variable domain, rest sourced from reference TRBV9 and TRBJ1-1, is DSGVTQTPKHLITATGQRVTLRCSPRSGDLSVYWYQQSLDQGLQFLIQYYNGEERAKGNILERFSAQQFPDLHSELNLSSLELGDSALYFCASSVEGRGTEAFFGQGTRLTVV.

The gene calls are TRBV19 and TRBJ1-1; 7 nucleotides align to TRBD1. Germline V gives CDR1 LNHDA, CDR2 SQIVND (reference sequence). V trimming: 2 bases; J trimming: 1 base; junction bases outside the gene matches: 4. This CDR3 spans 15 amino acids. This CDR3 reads CASSIRDSSNTEAFF. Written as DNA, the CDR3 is TGTGCCAGTAGTATACGGGACAGCTCGAACACTGAAGCTTTCTTT.

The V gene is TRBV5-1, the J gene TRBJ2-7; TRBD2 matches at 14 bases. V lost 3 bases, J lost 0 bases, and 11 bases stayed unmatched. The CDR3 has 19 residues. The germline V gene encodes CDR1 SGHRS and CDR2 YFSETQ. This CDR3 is CASSSKIPGLAGASYEQYF. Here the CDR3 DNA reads TGCGCCAGCAGCTCGAAAATTCCGGGACTAGCGGGAGCCTCCTACGAGCAGTACTTC.

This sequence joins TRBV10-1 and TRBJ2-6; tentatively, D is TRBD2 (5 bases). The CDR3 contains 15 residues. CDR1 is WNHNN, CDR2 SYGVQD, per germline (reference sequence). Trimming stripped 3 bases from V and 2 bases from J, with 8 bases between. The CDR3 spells CASSDPGTGANVLTF. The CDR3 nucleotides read TGCGCCAGCAGTGACCCGGGGACTGGGGCCAACGTCCTGACTTTC.

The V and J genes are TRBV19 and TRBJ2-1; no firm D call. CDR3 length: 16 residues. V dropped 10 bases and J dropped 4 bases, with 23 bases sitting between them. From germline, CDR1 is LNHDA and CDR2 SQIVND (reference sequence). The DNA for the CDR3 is TGTGCCACCGTCATAACGGGTTCCCTGGGGTACAATGAGCAGTTCTTC. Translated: CATVITGSLGYNEQFF.

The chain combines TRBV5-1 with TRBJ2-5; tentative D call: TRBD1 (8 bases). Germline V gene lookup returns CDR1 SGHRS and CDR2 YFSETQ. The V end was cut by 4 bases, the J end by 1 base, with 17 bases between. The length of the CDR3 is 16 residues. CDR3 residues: CASSVTGGASQETQYF. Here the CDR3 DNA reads TGCGCCAGCAGCGTAACAGGGGGGGCCTCCCAAGAGACCCAGTACTTC.

The CDR3 DNA sequence: TGTGCCAGCTCCATTACACAGGGCTCTGAAGCTTTCTTT. Its protein is CASSITQGSEAFF. The V call is TRBV18, the J call TRBJ1-1, with D perhaps TRBD1 (6 bases). V lost 6 bases and J lost 6, with 14 bases in between. The CDR3 totals 13 residues. The germline V gene has CDR1 KGHSH and CDR2 LQKENI. The whole variable domain, filled in from reference TRBV18 and TRBJ1-1, reads NAGVMQNPRHLVRRRGQEARLRCSPMKGHSHVYWYRQLPEEGLKFMVYLQKENIIDESGMPKERFSAEFPKEGPSILRIQQVVRGDSAAYFCASSITQGSEAFFGQGTRLTVV.

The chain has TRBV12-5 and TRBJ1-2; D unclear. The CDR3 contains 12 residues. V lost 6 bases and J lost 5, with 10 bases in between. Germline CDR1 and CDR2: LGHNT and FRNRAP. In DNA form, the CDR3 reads TGTGCTAGTGGGCCCGGGCCATATGGCTACACCTTC. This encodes CASGPGPYGYTF.

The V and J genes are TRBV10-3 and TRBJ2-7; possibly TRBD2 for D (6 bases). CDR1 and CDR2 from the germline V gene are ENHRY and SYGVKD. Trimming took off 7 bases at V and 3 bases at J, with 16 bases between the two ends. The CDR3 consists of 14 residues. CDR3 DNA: TGTGCCATCAAGAAGAATAGCGGAATCTACGAGCAGTACTTC. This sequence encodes CAIKKNSGIYEQYF.

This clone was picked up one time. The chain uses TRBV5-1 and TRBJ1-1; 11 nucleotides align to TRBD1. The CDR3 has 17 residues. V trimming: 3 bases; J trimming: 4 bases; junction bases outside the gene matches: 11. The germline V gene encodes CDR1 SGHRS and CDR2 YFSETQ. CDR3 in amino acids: CASSSLRTGGESTEAFF. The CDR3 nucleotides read TGCGCCAGCAGCTCCCTCAGGACAGGGGGCGAAAGCACTGAAGCTTTCTTT. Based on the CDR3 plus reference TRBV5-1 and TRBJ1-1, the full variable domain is KAGVTQTPRYLIKTRGQQVTLSCSPISGHRSVSWYQQTPGQGLQFLFEYFSETQRNKGNFPGRFSGRQFSNSRSEMNVSTLELGDSALYLCASSSLRTGGESTEAFFGQGTRLTVV.

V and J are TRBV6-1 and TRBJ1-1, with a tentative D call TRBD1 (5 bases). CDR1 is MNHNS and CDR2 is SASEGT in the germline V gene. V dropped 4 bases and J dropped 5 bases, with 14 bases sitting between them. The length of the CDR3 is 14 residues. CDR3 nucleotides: TGTGCCAGCAGTGTTAGGGGAAGGGTAACTGAAGCTTTCTTT. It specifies CASSVRGRVTEAFF.

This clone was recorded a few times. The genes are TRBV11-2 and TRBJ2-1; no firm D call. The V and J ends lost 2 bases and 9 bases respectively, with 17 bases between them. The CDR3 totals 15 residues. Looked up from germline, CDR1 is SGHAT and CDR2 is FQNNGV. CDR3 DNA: TGTGCCAGCAGCTTATGGCGGTCAGACTTTGGTGAGCAGTTCTTC. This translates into CASSLWRSDFGEQFF.

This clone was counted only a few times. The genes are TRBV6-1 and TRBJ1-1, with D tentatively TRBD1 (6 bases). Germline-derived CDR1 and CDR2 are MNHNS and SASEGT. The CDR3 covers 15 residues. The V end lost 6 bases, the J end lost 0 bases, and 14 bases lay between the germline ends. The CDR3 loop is CASSPGAAVNTEAFF. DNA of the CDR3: TGTGCCAGCAGCCCAGGGGCAGCGGTGAACACTGAAGCTTTCTTT.

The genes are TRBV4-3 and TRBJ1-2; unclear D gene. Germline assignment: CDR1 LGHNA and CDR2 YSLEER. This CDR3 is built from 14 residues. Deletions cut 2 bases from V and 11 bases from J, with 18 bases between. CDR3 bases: TGCGCCAGCAGCCAAACTATAACAGCCTTGGGATACACCTTC. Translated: CASSQTITALGYTF.

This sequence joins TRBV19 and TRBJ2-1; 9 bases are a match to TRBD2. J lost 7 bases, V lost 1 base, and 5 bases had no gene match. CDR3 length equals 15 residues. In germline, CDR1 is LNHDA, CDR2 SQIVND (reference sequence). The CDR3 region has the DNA TGTGCCAGTAGTATAGGGGCTAGCGGGGAGAATGAGCAGTTCTTC. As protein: CASSIGASGENEQFF.

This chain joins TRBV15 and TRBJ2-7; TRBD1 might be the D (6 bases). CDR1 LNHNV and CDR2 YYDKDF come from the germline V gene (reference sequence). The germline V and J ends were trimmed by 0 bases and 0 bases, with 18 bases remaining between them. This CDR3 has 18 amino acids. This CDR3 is CATSRDLDRRPHSYEQYF. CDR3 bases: TGTGCCACCAGCAGAGATCTGGACAGAAGGCCGCACTCCTACGAGCAGTACTTC.

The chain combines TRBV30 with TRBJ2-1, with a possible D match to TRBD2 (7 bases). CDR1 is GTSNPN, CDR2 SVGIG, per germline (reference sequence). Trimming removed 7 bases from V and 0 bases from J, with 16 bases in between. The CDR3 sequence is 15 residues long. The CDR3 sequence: CASRGGSPSYNEQFF. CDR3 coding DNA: TGTGCCTCCAGGGGAGGGTCCCCCTCCTACAATGAGCAGTTCTTC. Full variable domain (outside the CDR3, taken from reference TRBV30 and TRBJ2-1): SQTIHQWPATLVQPVGSPLSLECTVEGTSNPNLYWYRQAAGRGLQLLFYSVGIGQISSEVPQNLSASRPQDRQFILSSKKLLLSDSGFYLCASRGGSPSYNEQFFGPGTRLTVL.